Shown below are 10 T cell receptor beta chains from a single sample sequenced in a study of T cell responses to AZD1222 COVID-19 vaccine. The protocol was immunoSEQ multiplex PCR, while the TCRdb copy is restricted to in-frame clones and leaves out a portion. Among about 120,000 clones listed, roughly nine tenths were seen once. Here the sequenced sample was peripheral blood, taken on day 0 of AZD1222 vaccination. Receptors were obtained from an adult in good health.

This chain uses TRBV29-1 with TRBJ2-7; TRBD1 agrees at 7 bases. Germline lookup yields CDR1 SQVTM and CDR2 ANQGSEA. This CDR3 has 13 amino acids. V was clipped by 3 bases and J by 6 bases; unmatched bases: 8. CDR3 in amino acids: CSVEPTGSSEQYF. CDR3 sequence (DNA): TGCAGCGTTGAGCCGACAGGGTCAAGCGAGCAGTACTTC.

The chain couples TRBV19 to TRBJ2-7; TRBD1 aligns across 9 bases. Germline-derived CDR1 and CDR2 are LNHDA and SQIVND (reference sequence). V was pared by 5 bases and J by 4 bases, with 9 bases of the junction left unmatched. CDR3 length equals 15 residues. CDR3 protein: CASSPGQGLSYEQYF. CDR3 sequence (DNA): TGTGCCAGTAGTCCCGGACAGGGGCTATCGTACGAGCAGTACTTC.

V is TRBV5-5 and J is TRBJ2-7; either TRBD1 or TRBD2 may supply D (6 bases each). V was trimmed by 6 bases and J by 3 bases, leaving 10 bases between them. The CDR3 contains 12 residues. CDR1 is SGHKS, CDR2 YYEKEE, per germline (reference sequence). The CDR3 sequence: CASTGGGYEQYF. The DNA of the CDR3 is TGTGCCAGCACAGGAGGGGGCTACGAGCAGTACTTC.

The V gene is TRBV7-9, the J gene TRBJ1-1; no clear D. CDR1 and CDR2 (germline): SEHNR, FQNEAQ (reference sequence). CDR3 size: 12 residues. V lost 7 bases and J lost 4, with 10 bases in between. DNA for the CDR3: TGTGCCAGCACCTCCTGGGGCACTGAAGCTTTCTTT. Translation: CASTSWGTEAFF.

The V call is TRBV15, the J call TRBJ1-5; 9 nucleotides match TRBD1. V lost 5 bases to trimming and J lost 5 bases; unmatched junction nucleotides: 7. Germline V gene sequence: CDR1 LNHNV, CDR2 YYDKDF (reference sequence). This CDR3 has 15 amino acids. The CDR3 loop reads CATSRDRGTYQPQHF. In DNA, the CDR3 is TGTGCCACCAGCCGCGACAGGGGGACTTATCAGCCCCAGCATTTT.

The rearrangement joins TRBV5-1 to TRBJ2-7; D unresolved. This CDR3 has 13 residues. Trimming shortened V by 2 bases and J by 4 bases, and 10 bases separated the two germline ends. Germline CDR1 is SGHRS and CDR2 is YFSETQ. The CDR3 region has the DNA TGCGCCAGCAGCTTCGGACGGTTGTACGAGCAGTACTTC. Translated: CASSFGRLYEQYF.

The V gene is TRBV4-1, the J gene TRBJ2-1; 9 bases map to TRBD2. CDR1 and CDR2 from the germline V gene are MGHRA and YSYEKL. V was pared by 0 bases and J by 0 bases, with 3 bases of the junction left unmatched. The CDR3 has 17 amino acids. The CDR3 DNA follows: TGCGCCAGCAGCCAAGATACTAGCGGGTACTCCTACAATGAGCAGTTCTTC. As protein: CASSQDTSGYSYNEQFF.

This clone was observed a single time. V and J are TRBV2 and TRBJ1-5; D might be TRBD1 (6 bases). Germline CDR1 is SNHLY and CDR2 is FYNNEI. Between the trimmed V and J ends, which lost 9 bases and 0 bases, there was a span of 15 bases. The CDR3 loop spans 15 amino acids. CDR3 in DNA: TGTGCCAGTCGAGCAGGACAGAATAGCAATCAGCCCCAGCATTTT. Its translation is CASRAGQNSNQPQHF.

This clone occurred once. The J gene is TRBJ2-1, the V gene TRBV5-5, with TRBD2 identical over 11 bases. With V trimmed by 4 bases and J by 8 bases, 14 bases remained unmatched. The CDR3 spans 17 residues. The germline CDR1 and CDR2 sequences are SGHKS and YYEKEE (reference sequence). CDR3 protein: CASSVTVAGGPGDEQFF. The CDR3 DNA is TGTGCCAGCAGCGTAACTGTAGCGGGAGGGCCTGGGGATGAGCAGTTCTTC.

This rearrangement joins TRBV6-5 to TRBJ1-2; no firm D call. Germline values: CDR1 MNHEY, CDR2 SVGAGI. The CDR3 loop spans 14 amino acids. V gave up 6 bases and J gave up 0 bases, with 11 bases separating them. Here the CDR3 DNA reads TGTGCCAGCAGGGAGGCCTCAGCTAACTATGGCTACACCTTC. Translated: CASREASANYGYTF.